This TCR beta chain came from a study of response to subunit inactivated influenza vaccine. Findings and caveats of the study: The authors proposed limited new T cell recruitment per seasonal influenza vaccination.

TCRdb fed the RT-PCR reads into MiXCR, producing one record per CDR3 protein. The table records under 750,000 distinct CDR3 sequences, approximately 12% of them present only once. This CDR3 spans 14 amino acids. V was pared by 7 bases and J by 4 bases, with 4 bases of the junction left unmatched. Germline CDR1 reads MGHDK; CDR2 reads SYGVNS. This clonotype was observed a handful of times. Its antigen is currently unknown. The source of this sequence is a man between 50 and 59 years old who received an inactivated influenza vaccine. The sequences come from PBMCs from blood, collected on the day of vaccination. This chain uses TRBV25-1 with TRBJ2-1, with 10 bases lining up with TRBD1. The DNA of the CDR3 is TGTGCCAGCACGCCGGGACAGGGGTACAATGAGCAGTTCTTC. Amino acids: CASTPGQGYNEQFF.